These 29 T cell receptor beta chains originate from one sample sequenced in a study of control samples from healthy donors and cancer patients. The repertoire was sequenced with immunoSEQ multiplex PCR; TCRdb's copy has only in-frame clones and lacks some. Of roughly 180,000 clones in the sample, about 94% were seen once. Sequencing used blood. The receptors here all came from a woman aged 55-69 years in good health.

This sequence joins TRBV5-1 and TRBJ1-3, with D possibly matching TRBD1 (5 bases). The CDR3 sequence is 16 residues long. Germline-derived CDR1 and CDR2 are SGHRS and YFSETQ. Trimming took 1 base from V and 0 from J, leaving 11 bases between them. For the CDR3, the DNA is TGCGCCAGCAGCTTGCAGCCGGGGGTCTCTGGAAACACCATATATTTT. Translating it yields CASSLQPGVSGNTIYF.

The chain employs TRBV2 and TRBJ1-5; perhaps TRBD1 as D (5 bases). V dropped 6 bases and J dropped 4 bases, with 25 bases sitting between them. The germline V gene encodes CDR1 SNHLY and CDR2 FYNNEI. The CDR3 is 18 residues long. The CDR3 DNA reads TGTGCCAGCAGCGGGGGGATCACATCGTACTTTGGGAATCAGCCCCAGCATTTT. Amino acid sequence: CASSGGITSYFGNQPQHF. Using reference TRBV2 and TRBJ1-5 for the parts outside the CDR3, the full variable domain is EPEVTQTPSHQVTQMGQEVILRCVPISNHLYFYWYRQILGQKVEFLVSFYNNEISEKSEIFDDQFSVERPDGSNFTLKIRSTKLEDSAMYFCASSGGITSYFGNQPQHFGDGTRLSIL.

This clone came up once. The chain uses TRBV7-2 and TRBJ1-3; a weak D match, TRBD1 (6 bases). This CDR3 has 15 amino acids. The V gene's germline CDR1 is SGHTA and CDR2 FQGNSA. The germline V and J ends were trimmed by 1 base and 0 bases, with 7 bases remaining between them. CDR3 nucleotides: TGTGCCAGCAGCTTAGGGGGGCCCTCTGGAAACACCATATATTTT. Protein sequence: CASSLGGPSGNTIYF.

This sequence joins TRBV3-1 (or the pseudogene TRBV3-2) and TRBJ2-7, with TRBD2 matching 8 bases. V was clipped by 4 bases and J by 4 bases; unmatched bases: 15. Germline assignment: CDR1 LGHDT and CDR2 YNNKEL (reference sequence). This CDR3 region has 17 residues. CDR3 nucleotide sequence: TGTGCCAGCAGCCGGCAGGTAATCGAAGAGCGGGGGTACGAGCAGTACTTC. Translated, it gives CASSRQVIEERGYEQYF.

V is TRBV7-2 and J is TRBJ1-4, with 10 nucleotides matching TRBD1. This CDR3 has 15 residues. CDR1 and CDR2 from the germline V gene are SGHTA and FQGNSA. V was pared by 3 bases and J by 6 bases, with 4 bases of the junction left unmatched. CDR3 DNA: TGTGCCAGCAGCTTCCTGACAGGGGGCTATGAAAAACTGTTTTTT. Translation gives CASSFLTGGYEKLFF.

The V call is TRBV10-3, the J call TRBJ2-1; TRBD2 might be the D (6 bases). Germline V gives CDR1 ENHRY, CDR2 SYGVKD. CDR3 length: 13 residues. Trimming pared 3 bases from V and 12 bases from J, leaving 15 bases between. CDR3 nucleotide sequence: TGTGCCATCAGTGACGAATGGGGGACTGGGCAGTTCTTC. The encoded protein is CAISDEWGTGQFF.

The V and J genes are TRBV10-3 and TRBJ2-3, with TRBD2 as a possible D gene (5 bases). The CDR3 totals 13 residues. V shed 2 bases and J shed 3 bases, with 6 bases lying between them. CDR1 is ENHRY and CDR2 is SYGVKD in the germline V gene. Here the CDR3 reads CAISEGGTDTQYF. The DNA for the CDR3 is TGTGCCATCAGTGAGGGAGGAACAGATACGCAGTATTTT.

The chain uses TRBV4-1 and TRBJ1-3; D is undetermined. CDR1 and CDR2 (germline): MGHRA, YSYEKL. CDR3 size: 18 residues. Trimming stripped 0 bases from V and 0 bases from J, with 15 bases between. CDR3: CASSQDWSWLSSGNTIYF. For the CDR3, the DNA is TGCGCCAGCAGCCAAGATTGGTCGTGGCTATCCTCTGGAAACACCATATATTTT.

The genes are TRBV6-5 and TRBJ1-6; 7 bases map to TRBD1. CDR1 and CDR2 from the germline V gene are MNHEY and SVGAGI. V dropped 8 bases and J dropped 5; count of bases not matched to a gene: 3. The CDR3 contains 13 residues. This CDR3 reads CASRDSNNSPLHF. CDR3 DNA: TGTGCCAGCCGGGACAGTAATAATTCACCCCTCCACTTT.

In nucleotides, the CDR3 is TGTGCCAGCAGCTTAGCGCGGGGGTTGGCCTATGGCTACACCTTC. This sequence encodes CASSLARGLAYGYTF. V gene TRBV7-2 combines with J gene TRBJ1-2; D is possibly TRBD1 (5 bases). Trimming cost V 0 bases and J 4 bases, with 12 bases left between them. The CDR3 contains 15 residues. Germline V gene data show CDR1 as SGHTA and CDR2 as FQGNSA.

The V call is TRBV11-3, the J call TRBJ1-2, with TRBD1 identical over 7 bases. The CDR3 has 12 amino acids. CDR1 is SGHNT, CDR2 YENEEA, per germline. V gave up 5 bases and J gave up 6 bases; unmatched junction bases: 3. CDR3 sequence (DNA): TGTGCCAGCAGCGACAGGGAACATGGCTACACCTTC. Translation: CASSDREHGYTF.

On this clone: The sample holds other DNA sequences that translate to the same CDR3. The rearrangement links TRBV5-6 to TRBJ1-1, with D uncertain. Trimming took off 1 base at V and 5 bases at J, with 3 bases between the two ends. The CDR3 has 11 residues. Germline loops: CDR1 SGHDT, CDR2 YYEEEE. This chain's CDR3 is CASSLRTEAFF. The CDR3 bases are TGTGCCAGCAGCTTGAGGACTGAAGCTTTCTTT.

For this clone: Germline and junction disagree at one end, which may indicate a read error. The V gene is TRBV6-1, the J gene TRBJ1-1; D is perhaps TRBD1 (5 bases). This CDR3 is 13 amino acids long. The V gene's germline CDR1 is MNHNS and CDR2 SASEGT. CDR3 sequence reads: CASCETGNTEAFF. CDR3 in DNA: TGTGCCAGCTGTGAAACAGGGAACACTGAAGCTTTCTTT.

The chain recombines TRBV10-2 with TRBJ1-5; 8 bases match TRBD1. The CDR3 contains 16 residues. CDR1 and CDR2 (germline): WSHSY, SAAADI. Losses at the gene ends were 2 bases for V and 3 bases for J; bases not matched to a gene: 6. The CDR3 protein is CASSEGRGHANQPQHF. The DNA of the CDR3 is TGCGCCAGCAGTGAGGGCAGGGGGCATGCCAATCAGCCCCAGCATTTT.

CDR3 sequence: CASSHLGNQPQHF. The CDR3 DNA sequence: TGTGCCAGCAGTCACTTGGGAAATCAGCCCCAGCATTTT. The J gene is TRBJ1-5, the V gene TRBV7-9, with unresolved D. The germline V gene encodes CDR1 SEHNR and CDR2 FQNEAQ (reference sequence). The length of the CDR3 is 13 residues. V was clipped by 6 bases and J by 4 bases, with 10 bases between them.

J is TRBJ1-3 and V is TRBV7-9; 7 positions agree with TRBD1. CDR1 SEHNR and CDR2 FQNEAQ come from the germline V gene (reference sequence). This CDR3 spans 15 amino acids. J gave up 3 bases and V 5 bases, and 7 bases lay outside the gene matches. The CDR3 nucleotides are TGTGCCAGCAGCCCGACAGGGCTGGTTGGAAACACCATATATTTT. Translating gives CASSPTGLVGNTIYF.

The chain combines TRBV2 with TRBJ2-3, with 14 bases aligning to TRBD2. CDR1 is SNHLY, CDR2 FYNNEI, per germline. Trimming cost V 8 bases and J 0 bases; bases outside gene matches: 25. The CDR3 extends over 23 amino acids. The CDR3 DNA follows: TGTGCCAGCCGAAGACCGGGACTAGCGGGGGTGGCACCTCCAATAGAGAGCACAGATACGCAGTATTTT. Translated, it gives CASRRPGLAGVAPPIESTDTQYF.

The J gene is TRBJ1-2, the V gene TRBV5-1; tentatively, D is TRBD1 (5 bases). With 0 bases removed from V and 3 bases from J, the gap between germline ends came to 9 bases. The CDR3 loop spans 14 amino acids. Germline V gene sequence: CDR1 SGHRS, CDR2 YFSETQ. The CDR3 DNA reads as TGCGCCAGCAGCTTGGACCCCAGGGACTATGGCTACACCTTC. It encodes CASSLDPRDYGYTF.

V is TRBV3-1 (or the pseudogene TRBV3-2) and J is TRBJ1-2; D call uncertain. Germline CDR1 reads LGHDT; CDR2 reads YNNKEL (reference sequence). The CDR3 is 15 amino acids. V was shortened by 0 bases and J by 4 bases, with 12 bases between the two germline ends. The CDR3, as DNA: TGTGCCAGCAGCCAAGAAATGATGGGATTCTATGGCTACACCTTC. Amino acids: CASSQEMMGFYGYTF.

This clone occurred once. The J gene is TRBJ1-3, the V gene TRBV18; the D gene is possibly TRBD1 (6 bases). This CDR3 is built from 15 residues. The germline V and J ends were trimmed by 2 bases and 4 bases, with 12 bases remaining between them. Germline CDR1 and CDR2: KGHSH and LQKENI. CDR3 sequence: CASSPGTLRGNTIYF. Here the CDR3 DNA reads TGTGCCAGCTCACCAGGGACACTGAGAGGAAACACCATATATTTT.

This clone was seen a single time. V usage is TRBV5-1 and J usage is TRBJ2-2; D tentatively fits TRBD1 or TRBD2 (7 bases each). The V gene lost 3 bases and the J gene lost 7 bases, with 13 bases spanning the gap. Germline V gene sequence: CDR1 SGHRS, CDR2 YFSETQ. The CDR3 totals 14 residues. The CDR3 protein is CASSSQGEGGELFF. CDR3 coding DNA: TGCGCCAGCAGCTCTCAGGGGGAGGGCGGGGAGCTGTTTTTT.

CDR3 nucleotide sequence: TGTGCCAGCAGGCAGGGTTTAGGAAACACCATATATTTT. Its translation is CASRQGLGNTIYF. V is TRBV2 and J is TRBJ1-3; D might be TRBD1 (5 bases). V was pared by 6 bases and J by 4 bases, with 10 bases between. The CDR3 contains 13 residues. Germline V gives CDR1 SNHLY, CDR2 FYNNEI. The full variable domain, with the rest looked up from reference TRBV2 and TRBJ1-3, is EPEVTQTPSHQVTQMGQEVILRCVPISNHLYFYWYRQILGQKVEFLVSFYNNEISEKSEIFDDQFSVERPDGSNFTLKIRSTKLEDSAMYFCASRQGLGNTIYFGEGSWLTVV.

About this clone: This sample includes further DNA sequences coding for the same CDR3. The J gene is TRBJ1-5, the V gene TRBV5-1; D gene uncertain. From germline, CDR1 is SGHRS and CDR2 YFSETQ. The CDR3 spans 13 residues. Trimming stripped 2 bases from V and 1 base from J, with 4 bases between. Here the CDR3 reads CASSFSSNQPQHF. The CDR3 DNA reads TGCGCCAGCAGCTTTTCCAGCAATCAGCCCCAGCATTTT.

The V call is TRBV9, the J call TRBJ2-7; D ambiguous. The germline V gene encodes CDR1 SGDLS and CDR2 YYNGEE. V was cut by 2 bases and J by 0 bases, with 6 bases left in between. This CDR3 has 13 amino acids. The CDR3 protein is CASSVSYSYEQYF. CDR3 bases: TGTGCCAGCAGCGTTTCTTACTCCTACGAGCAGTACTTC.

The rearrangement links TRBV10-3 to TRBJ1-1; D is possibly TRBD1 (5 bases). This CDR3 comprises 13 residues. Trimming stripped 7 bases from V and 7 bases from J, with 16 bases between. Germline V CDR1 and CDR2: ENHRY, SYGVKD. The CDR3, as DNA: TGTGCCATCAACTCCCGGGGGAGGGATGAAGCTTTCTTT. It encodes CAINSRGRDEAFF.

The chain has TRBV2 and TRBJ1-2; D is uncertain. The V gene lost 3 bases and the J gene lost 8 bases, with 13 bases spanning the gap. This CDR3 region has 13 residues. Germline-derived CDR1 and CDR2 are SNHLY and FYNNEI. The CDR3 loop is CASSDGSARGYTF. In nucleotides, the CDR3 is TGTGCCAGCAGTGACGGTTCCGCACGGGGCTACACCTTC.

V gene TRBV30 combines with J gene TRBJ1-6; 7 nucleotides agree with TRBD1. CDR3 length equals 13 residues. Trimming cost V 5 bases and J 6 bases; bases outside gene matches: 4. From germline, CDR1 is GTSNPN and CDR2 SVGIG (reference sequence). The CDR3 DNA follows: TGTGCCTGGGGGACAGTCTCTAATTCACCCCTCCACTTT. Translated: CAWGTVSNSPLHF.

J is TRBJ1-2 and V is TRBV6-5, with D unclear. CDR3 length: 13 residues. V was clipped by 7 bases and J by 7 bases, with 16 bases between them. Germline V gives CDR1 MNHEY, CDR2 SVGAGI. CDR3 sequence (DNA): TGTGCCAGCATCGAAGGTTTTTTTGGTGGCTACACCTTC. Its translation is CASIEGFFGGYTF.

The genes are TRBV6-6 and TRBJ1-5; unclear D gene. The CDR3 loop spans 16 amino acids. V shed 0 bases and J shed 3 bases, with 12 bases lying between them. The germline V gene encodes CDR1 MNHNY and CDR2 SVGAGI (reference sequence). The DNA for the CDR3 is TGTGCCAGCAGTTACTCGTCTTGGGGAGACAATCAGCCCCAGCATTTT. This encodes CASSYSSWGDNQPQHF.